The 15 T cell receptor beta chains below were found in one sample sequenced in a study of regulatory T cells in long-lasting Graves disease. The TCR beta library used iRepertoire HTBI primers with Arm-PCR amplification of CDR3. TCRdb reprocessed the multiplex PCR reads with MiXCR, giving one entry per CDR3 protein. This table has about 290,000 distinct CDR3 sequences, 22% appearing once. Described time point: persistent/refractory GD, antithyroid drugs over 5 years with positive TRAb. The TCR library was made from RNA extracted from PBMCs. This sample comprised peripheral blood mononuclear cells (PBMCs), obtained when the disease was refractory, from a patient treated with antithyroid drugs. Receptor source: a female donor with Graves disease.

This clonotype came up many times. This chain joins TRBV27 and TRBJ1-1; D remains unclear. V lost 3 bases and J lost 0, with 11 bases in between. This CDR3 region has 15 residues. CDR1 is MNHEY, CDR2 SMNVEV, per germline (reference sequence). CDR3 nucleotides: TGTGCCAGCAGTTTCCCCGACATTTTGAACACTGAAGCTTTCTTT. Translation gives CASSFPDILNTEAFF.

The chain has TRBV6-2 or TRBV6-3 and TRBJ1-1; D is possibly TRBD1 (5 bases). V was pared by 2 bases and J by 1 base, with 11 bases between. There are 15 residues in the CDR3. Germline V gives CDR1 MNHEY, CDR2 SVGEGT. CDR3 bases: TGTGCCAGCAGTTACGGGGGGTTCGGGAACACTGAAGCTTTCTTT. Translation gives CASSYGGFGNTEAFF.

This clonotype was counted at least ten times. The chain couples TRBV6-2 or TRBV6-3 to TRBJ2-7, with 12 positions matching TRBD2. This CDR3 contains 16 residues. After removal of 6 bases from V and 3 bases from J, the junction contained 9 bases not matched to a gene. Germline V gene lookup returns CDR1 MNHEY and CDR2 SVGEGT. CDR3 protein: CASSLRSSGRVYEQYF. Written as DNA, the CDR3 is TGTGCCAGCAGCCTGCGATCTAGCGGGAGGGTCTACGAGCAGTACTTC.

The chain is built from TRBV20-1 and TRBJ2-7, with TRBD2 identical over 8 bases. Germline lookup yields CDR1 DFQATT and CDR2 SNEGSKA (reference sequence). J was trimmed by 6 bases and V by 3 bases; bases with no gene match: 7. The CDR3 contains 13 residues. CDR3 sequence: CSARAGGGSEQYF. CDR3 sequence (DNA): TGCAGTGCTAGGGCGGGAGGAGGTAGCGAGCAGTACTTC.

The V gene is TRBV15, the J gene TRBJ2-2; no clear D. Trimming cost V 1 base and J 1 base, with 7 bases left between them. The germline CDR1 and CDR2 sequences are LNHNV and YYDKDF (reference sequence). This CDR3 comprises 15 residues. This chain's CDR3 is CATSRGSLNTGELFF. The CDR3 nucleotides read TGTGCCACCAGCAGAGGCAGCCTGAACACCGGGGAGCTGTTTTTT.

Remarks on this clonotype: The junction shows a germline mismatch at one end, possibly a read error. The genes are TRBV6-2 or TRBV6-3 and TRBJ2-5, with D maybe TRBD1 (6 bases). Germline CDR1 and CDR2: MNHEY and SVGEGT. The CDR3 is 12 amino acids. DNA for the CDR3: TGTGCCACCAGTTCAGGGGATGAGACCCGGTACTTC. Translation: CATSSGDETRYF.

This clonotype was observed a few times. The V gene is TRBV6-1, the J gene TRBJ2-5, with TRBD2 identical over 7 bases. This CDR3 region has 16 residues. Trimming at V came to 6 bases and at J to 2 bases, leaving 12 bases not matched to a gene. Germline CDR1 MNHNS, CDR2 SASEGT. The CDR3 sequence is CASRGRASGGQETQYF. The CDR3 DNA follows: TGTGCCAGCAGGGGCAGGGCTAGCGGAGGTCAAGAGACCCAGTACTTC.

This clonotype came up many times. The chain has TRBV28 and TRBJ1-5; D unclear. The CDR3 totals 17 residues. The germline CDR1 and CDR2 sequences are MDHEN and SYDVKM. Trimming shortened V by 6 bases and J by 6 bases, and 24 bases separated the two germline ends. CDR3 amino acids: CASRYGPRRTVGQPQHF. The CDR3 DNA follows: TGTGCCAGCAGGTATGGTCCTAGACGGACTGTGGGTCAGCCCCAGCATTTT.

This clonotype occurred many times. The chain links TRBV15 to TRBJ1-4; a possible D gene is TRBD1 (5 bases). V lost 5 bases and J 0 bases, leaving 10 bases between the germline ends. Germline CDR1 and CDR2: LNHNV and YYDKDF (reference sequence). CDR3 length: 15 amino acids. The CDR3 loop is CATSGGAATNEKLFF. CDR3 sequence (DNA): TGTGCCACCAGCGGCGGGGCAGCAACTAATGAAAAACTGTTTTTT. Using reference TRBV15 and TRBJ1-4 for the parts outside the CDR3, the full variable domain is DAMVIQNPRYQVTQFGKPVTLSCSQTLNHNVMYWYQQKSSQAPKLLFHYYDKDFNNEADTPDNFQSRRPNTSFCFLDIRSPGLGDTAMYLCATSGGAATNEKLFFGSGTQLSVL.

The table lists this clonotype with many counts. V and J are TRBV27 and TRBJ1-1; weak D call: TRBD1 (6 bases). Germline CDR1 and CDR2: MNHEY and SMNVEV (reference sequence). With 3 bases removed from V and 5 bases from J, the gap between germline ends came to 13 bases. There are 14 residues in the CDR3. CDR3 residues: CASSFGRGSTEAFF. As DNA, the CDR3 is TGTGCCAGCAGTTTCGGTAGGGGGTCAACTGAAGCTTTCTTT.

In its sample, this clonotype was seen many times. The chain joins TRBV4-3 to TRBJ1-1; weak D call: TRBD1 (5 bases). The ends were cut back, 4 bases at V and 4 bases at J, with 19 bases in the middle. The CDR3 runs to 16 residues. The V gene's germline CDR1 is LGHNA and CDR2 YSLEER. The CDR3 DNA is TGCGCCAGCAGCCCAACTATCTCCTCGGGGCTCACTGAAGCTTTCTTT. Amino acid sequence: CASSPTISSGLTEAFF.

This clonotype has at least ten counts. J is TRBJ2-5 and V is TRBV28; D may be TRBD1 or TRBD2 (5 bases each). V shed 6 bases and J shed 4 bases, with 15 bases lying between them. The CDR3 runs to 14 residues. Germline V CDR1 and CDR2: MDHEN, SYDVKM. The chain's CDR3 is CASRRGWGGETQYF. The DNA of the CDR3 is TGTGCCAGCAGGAGGGGCTGGGGCGGAGAGACCCAGTACTTC.

This clonotype has only a few counts. The chain uses TRBV9 and TRBJ1-1; D remains unclear. With 0 bases removed from V and 7 bases from J, the gap between germline ends came to 10 bases. From germline, CDR1 is SGDLS and CDR2 YYNGEE. The CDR3 is made up of 13 amino acids. DNA of the CDR3: TGTGCCAGCAGCGTAGAGGAGGATATTGAAGCTTTCTTT. Protein sequence: CASSVEEDIEAFF.

This clonotype turned up a few times. The V gene is TRBV2, the J gene TRBJ2-7; TRBD2 agrees at 7 bases. The trim removed 6 bases at V and 5 bases at J, leaving 10 bases unmatched. The germline CDR1 and CDR2 sequences are SNHLY and FYNNEI. This CDR3 is 14 amino acids long. In DNA form, the CDR3 reads TGTGCCAGCAGCGTAGGGGACTACCCCCACGAGCAGTACTTC. This codes for CASSVGDYPHEQYF. The full variable domain, its missing parts supplied by reference TRBV2 and TRBJ2-7, is EPEVTQTPSHQVTQMGQEVILRCVPISNHLYFYWYRQILGQKVEFLVSFYNNEISEKSEIFDDQFSVERPDGSNFTLKIRSTKLEDSAMYFCASSVGDYPHEQYFGPGTRLTVT.

Comments on this clonotype: Given a much more abundant clone one base away, this may be a read error. Given the absence of the conserved phenylalanine or tryptophan at the CDR3 end, a read error is likely. The chain employs TRBV28 and TRBJ2-5; D remains unclear. CDR1 and CDR2 (germline): MDHEN, SYDVKM. V shed 4 bases and J shed 4 bases, with 16 bases lying between them. The CDR3 runs 15 residues. The CDR3 nucleotides are TGTGCCAGCAGTTCATTCCTGGGAACGGGAGAGACCCAGTACTCC. Its protein product is CASSSFLGTGETQYS.